This T cell receptor beta chain was profiled in a study of CD8 T cells in Susac syndrome. Turning to this clonotype: The antigen is unknown.

Peripheral blood CD8+ and CD4+ T cells were profiled by TCR beta sequencing. The study's findings and limits: The relatively small number of individuals in the TCR sequencing and HLA analysis was acknowledged by the study.

RNA was extracted with the RNeasy kit, and a quantity of roughly 0.5 to 1 ug was reverse transcribed using random hexamers. The CDR3 of TCR beta was amplified by immunoSEQ multiplex PCR across 54 Vbeta and 13 Jbeta. From the immunoSEQ multiplex PCR reads, TCRdb called clonotypes with MiXCR, one entry per CDR3 protein. The sample contains about 89,000 distinct CDR3 sequences, approximately 92% of which appear only once. The CDR3 contains 14 residues. The V gene lost 3 bases and the J gene lost 7 bases, with 15 bases spanning the gap. Per germline, CDR1 SEHNR and CDR2 FQNEAQ (reference sequence). This receptor was identified in a human donor in good health. Material for sequencing was CD8+ T cells from PBMCs. The gene calls are TRBV7-9 and TRBJ2-5, with D perhaps TRBD1 (5 bases). CDR3 nucleotides: TGTGCCAGCAGCTTCGGACACTCAAAGGGGACCCAGTACTTC. Translated: CASSFGHSKGTQYF.